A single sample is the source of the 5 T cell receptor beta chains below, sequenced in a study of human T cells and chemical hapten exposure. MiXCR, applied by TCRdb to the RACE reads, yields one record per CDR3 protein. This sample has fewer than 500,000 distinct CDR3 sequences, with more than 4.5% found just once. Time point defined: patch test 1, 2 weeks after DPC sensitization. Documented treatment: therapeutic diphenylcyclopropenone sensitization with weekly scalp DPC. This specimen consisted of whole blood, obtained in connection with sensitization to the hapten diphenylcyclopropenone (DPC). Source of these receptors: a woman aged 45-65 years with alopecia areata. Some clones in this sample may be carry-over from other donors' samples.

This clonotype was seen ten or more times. CDR3 in amino acids: CASSRDPNQPQHF. The DNA for the CDR3 is TGTGCCAGCAGTAGGGACCCCAATCAGCCCCAGCATTTT. This chain joins TRBV28 and TRBJ1-5; D is perhaps TRBD1 (5 bases). The V end was cut by 5 bases, the J end by 3 bases, with 8 bases between. The length of the CDR3 is 13 residues. Per the germline V gene, CDR1 is MDHEN and CDR2 is SYDVKM.

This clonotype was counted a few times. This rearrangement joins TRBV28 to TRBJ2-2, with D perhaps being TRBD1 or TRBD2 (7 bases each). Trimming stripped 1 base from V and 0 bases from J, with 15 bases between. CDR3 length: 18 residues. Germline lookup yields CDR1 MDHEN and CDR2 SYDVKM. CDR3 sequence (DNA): TGTGCCAGCAGTTTATTCCCAGGGGGGGGTGCGAACACCGGGGAGCTGTTTTTT. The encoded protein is CASSLFPGGGANTGELFF.

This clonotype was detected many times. The CDR3 DNA is TGTGCCAGCAGCTTTATTAATCGCAATGAGCAGTTCTTC. It translates to CASSFINRNEQFF. This chain links TRBV11-1 with TRBJ2-1; D ambiguous. From germline, CDR1 is SGHAT and CDR2 FQDESV (reference sequence). The CDR3 has 13 amino acids. V lost 3 bases to trimming and J lost 6 bases, with 9 bases between them. The complete variable domain, with remaining parts taken from reference TRBV11-1 and TRBJ2-1, reads EAEVAQSPRYKITEKSQAVAFWCDPISGHATLYWYRQILGQGPELLVQFQDESVVDDSQLPKDRFSAERLKGVDSTLKIQPAELGDSAMYLCASSFINRNEQFFGPGTRLTVL.

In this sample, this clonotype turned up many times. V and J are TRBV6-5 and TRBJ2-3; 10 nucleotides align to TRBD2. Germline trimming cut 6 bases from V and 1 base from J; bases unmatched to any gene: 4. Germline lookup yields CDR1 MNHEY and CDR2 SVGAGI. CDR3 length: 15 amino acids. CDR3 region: CASSRAGGGTDTQYF. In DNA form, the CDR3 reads TGTGCCAGCAGCCGAGCGGGGGGGGGCACAGATACGCAGTATTTT.

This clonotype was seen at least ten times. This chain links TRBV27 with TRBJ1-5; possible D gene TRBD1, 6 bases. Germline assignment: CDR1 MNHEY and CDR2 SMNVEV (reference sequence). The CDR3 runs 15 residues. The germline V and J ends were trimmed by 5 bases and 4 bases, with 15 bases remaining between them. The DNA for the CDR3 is TGTGCCAGCAGTCACCTCCGGGACAAAAATCAGCCCCAGCATTTT. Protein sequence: CASSHLRDKNQPQHF.